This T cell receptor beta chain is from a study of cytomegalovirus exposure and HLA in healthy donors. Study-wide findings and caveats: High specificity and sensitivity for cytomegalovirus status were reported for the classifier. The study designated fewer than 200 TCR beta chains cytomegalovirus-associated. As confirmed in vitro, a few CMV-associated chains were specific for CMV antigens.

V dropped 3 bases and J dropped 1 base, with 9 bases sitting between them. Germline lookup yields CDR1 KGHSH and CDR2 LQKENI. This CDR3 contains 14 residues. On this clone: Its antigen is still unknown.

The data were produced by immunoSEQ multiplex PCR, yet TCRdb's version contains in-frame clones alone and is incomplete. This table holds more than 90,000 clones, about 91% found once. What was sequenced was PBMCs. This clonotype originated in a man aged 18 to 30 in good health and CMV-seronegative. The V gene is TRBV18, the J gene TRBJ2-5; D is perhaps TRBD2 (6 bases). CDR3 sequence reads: CASSPRDRQETQYF. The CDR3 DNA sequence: TGTGCCAGCTCACCGCGGGACCGCCAAGAGACCCAGTACTTC.